This TCR beta chain was found in a study of blood T cell repertoires in COVID-19. Study-level information: From the United States, Italy and Spain came samples of acute and convalescent COVID-19. PBMCs, B-cell-depleted T cells, or T cells provided the cDNA or gDNA that made up the material.

In the source study's methods: Scientists estimated how many nucleated cells there were by amplifying reference gene primers. Assay used: immunoSEQ multiplex PCR; TCRdb lists only in-frame clones, some missing. V and J calls and clone size are those listed in that table; D and trimming were worked out from the DNA. Seen here are 13,000 or so clones, less than 90% observed once, and the top ten hold just over 50%. This clone was counted once. The TCR originated in a man aged 80 or over with acute or convalescent COVID-19. The specimen sequenced was peripheral blood.

The CDR3 sequence is CASSEATGLAGPYNEQFF. In DNA, the CDR3 is TGTGCCAGCAGTGAAGCGACGGGACTAGCGGGCCCCTACAATGAGCAGTTCTTC. The chain recombines TRBV6-1 with TRBJ2-1; 12 bases line up with TRBD2. CDR1 and CDR2 from the germline V gene are MNHNS and SASEGT. This CDR3 has 18 amino acids. J lost 2 bases, V lost 0 bases, and 5 bases had no gene match.